These T cell receptor beta chains were read from a single sample in a study of blood T cells in healthy people across ages. In TCRdb, the 5' RACE reads were re-called with MiXCR into one record per CDR3 protein. The table shows almost 1 million distinct CDR3 sequences, with roughly 51% occurring only once. Sequencing was done on a sample of blood. The receptor set was obtained from a woman in her fifties or sixties in good health. Both conserved end residues are trimmed from each CDR3.

v_gene	len	CDR3aa
TRBV27	13	ASRIAGGANNEQF
TRBV20-1	9	GAPRGNTIY
TRBV12-3/TRBV12-4	13	ASSLRETPSGGQY
TRBV12-3/TRBV12-4	11	ASVILGGNEQF
TRBV21-1	17	ASSKVHRVTEAYNNEQY
TRBV12-3/TRBV12-4	11	ASSLGKVYEQY
TRBV20-1	11	SAPVGVDYGYT
TRBV12-3/TRBV12-4	14	ASSLRRGEITGELF
TRBV7-9	13	ASSLAAGGDYGYT
TRBV20-1	10	SGRVDPHGQY
TRBV12-3/TRBV12-4	13	ASTAAGIGNQPQH
TRBV5-6	9	ASSNGREQY
TRBV4-1	9	ASSRSDSYT
TRBV11-1	11	ASRPSGSPPLY
TRBV5-1	11	ASSYSPNYEQY
TRBV7-2	11	ASTVLRGYEQY
TRBV6-2/TRBV6-3	13	ASSSVRGLGNEQF
TRBV28	13	ASSRPTGSSYEQY
TRBV4-2	16	ASSQDRGGGISSYEQY
TRBV11-3	13	ASNEWTPGEETQY
TRBV10-3	13	AIGERDPSTDTQY
TRBV5-1	13	ASSLDTSGRDEQY
TRBV3-1	13	ASSPTGDRSYGYT
TRBV6-2/TRBV6-3	12	ASSYSSVSTEAF